The clone carrying this T cell receptor (beta chain) occurred once. What it binds is unknown. This sample stems from a study of a mutant IDH1 vaccine in newly diagnosed glioma. Study summary: The treated population exhibited a male proportion of roughly 60%, a female proportion of 37.5%, and a mean age of around 40 years. Every participant had undergone radiotherapy, temozolomide, or both before, and most underwent both. The study, taken as a whole, reports: Top peripheral T cell clonotype shifts appeared unrelated to pseudoprogression.

Clones were sequenced by immunoSEQ multiplex PCR, and TCRdb holds only the in-frame ones, with some missing. The data contain 60,000 to 85,000 clones, 75% to 85% of them singletons. The time point here: baseline, week 1 (first vaccination visit). Treatment given: pre-vaccination baseline after standard-of-care therapy. New IDH1-mutant, ATRX-lost WHO grade 3 or 4 astrocytomas occurred in donors. This sequence originates from a man over 45 with glioma. The material sequenced was PBMCs, taken from a glioma patient treated with radiotherapy, temozolomide or both.

The chain's CDR3 is CASSQGDRGYNEQFF. In DNA form, the CDR3 reads TGCGCCAGCAGCCAAGGCGACAGGGGGTACAATGAGCAGTTCTTC. This sequence joins TRBV4-3 and TRBJ2-1, with 9 bases aligning to TRBD1. CDR3 length: 15 amino acids. V trimming: 1 base; J trimming: 4 bases; junction bases outside the gene matches: 2. The germline V gene has CDR1 LGHNA and CDR2 YSLEER.